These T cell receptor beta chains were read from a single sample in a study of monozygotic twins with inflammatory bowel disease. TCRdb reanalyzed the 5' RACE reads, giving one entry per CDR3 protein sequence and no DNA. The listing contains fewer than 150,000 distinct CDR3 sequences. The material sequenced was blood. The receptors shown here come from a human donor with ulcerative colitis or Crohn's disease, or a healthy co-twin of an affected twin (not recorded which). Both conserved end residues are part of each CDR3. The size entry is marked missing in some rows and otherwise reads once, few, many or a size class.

cdr3_aa: CASRQDSNQPQHF
clone_size: medium-sized
v_call: TRBV5-1
j_call: TRBJ1-5

cdr3_aa: CASSQVTGWDEKLFF
clone_size: NA
v_call: TRBV4-3
j_call: TRBJ1-4

cdr3_aa: CASSASSSGGAYNEQFF
clone_size: NA
v_call: TRBV9
j_call: TRBJ2-1

cdr3_aa: CASSFPREGTDTQYF
clone_size: NA
v_call: TRBV12-3/TRBV12-4
j_call: TRBJ2-3

cdr3_aa: CASSLAARGSLDTQYF
clone_size: NA
v_call: TRBV5-5
j_call: TRBJ2-3

cdr3_aa: CASCGQGAYQPQHF
clone_size: NA
v_call: TRBV6-6
j_call: TRBJ1-5

cdr3_aa: CASSTEGGGYGYTF
clone_size: NA
v_call: TRBV5-1
j_call: TRBJ1-2

cdr3_aa: CASSQDLYANGGSRGGYTF
clone_size: NA
v_call: TRBV4-3
j_call: TRBJ1-2

cdr3_aa: CASSLSGTSGDEQFF
clone_size: NA
v_call: TRBV3-1
j_call: TRBJ2-1

cdr3_aa: CASSLSRAYNSPLHF
clone_size: NA
v_call: TRBV28
j_call: TRBJ1-6

cdr3_aa: CASSPRWPGAGNTIYF
clone_size: NA
v_call: TRBV12-3/TRBV12-4
j_call: TRBJ1-3

cdr3_aa: CASSQDSSGGAGDPYNEQFF
clone_size: NA
v_call: TRBV4-3
j_call: TRBJ2-1

cdr3_aa: CASSKGDTQYF
clone_size: NA
v_call: TRBV11-3
j_call: TRBJ2-3

cdr3_aa: CASSFAGVKGGYTF
clone_size: NA
v_call: TRBV5-5
j_call: TRBJ1-2

cdr3_aa: CATSTRQGADTQYF
clone_size: NA
v_call: TRBV5-1
j_call: TRBJ2-3

cdr3_aa: CRTRMNTEAFF
clone_size: NA
v_call: TRBV20-1
j_call: TRBJ1-1